The clone carrying this T cell receptor (beta chain) was picked up a small number of times. As yet, its antigen is unknown. This record belongs to a study of cytomegalovirus exposure and HLA in healthy donors. Donors had nominal health at sampling but likely had unrecorded immune exposures. PCR involved 60 Vbeta and 13 Jbeta primers. Authors' processing steps: Later reanalysis found around 80 million unique TCR beta chains, around 10 million of them shared. Profiling relied on immunoSEQ multiplex PCR, and the TCRdb table lists in-frame clones only, not all of them. Clone size and V and J calls were adopted from that table, with D and trimming inferred from the DNA. The sample lists about 120,000 clones; 60% to 70% were seen once. General study points: Some highly shared sequence variants likely arose as a pipeline artifact. The study labeled fewer than 200 TCR beta chains cytomegalovirus-associated.

The CDR3 totals 13 residues. From germline, CDR1 is MNHEY and CDR2 SMNVEV (reference sequence). The V end lost 6 bases, the J end lost 7 bases, and 15 bases lay between the germline ends. This clonotype was sampled from a woman aged 40 to 49 in good health and CMV-seropositive. Sequenced input: PBMCs. The chain combines TRBV27 with TRBJ1-1, with D maybe TRBD1 (5 bases). This CDR3 reads CASSPNRGVEAFF. In nucleotides, the CDR3 is TGTGCCAGCAGCCCAAACCGGGGGGTTGAAGCTTTCTTT.